This T cell receptor beta chain stems from a study of chemoradiotherapy in HPV16-positive cancers (dated by TCRdb to 2021 to 2024). About the full investigation: Using functional T-cell assays on cells from a couple of HPV16-positive patients, the researchers defined candidate HPV-specific T-cell clones and common TCR motifs. The candidate HPV-specific TCRs and motifs were then tracked in TCR repertoires from around 86 patients with HPV-related cancers. Whether T-cell immunity against the HPV oncoproteins E6 and E7 changes during chemoradiotherapy and whether survival is affected by this immunity were examined in the study. Beyond this particular receptor, the publication reports: The survival association was reported for HPV16-positive patients, and the functional definition of HPV-specific T cells was derived from only a couple of HPV16-positive patients. In HPV16-positive patients, expansion of HPV-responsive T cells during chemoradiotherapy was associated with improved recurrence-free survival. Expansion of candidate HPV-specific clones and E7-related TCR motifs was observed in the tumor microenvironment during treatment, whereas no such expansion was observed for non-HPV-specific T cells.

Inclusive of the bounding cysteine and phenylalanine, the CDR3 is 16 residues long. The CDR3 DNA has 48 bases and is translated from base 1. Library prep was done by the immunoSEQ multiplex PCR assay. In its TCRdb copy, this immuneACCESS table keeps in-frame sequences only and misses some clones. Where compared with another copy, unresolved V genes explain less than half of these, and the others have no known cause. In all, the sample holds 17,000 or so clones, and around nine tenths of those were seen once. About 2.4% of the sample comes from the top ten. Comment on this clone: Its antigen is not yet known. No per-base quality is available; no much larger clone lies one base away.

Repertoires were sampled repeatedly over the course of chemoradiotherapy, so clonal expansion could be followed in the tumor microenvironment. The sequence is built from TRBV21-1 and TRBJ1-5. TRBV21-1 is recorded as a pseudogene. The clonotype originates from a human donor with HPV-associated anogenital cancer. The sample was blood, taken from a patient who underwent chemoradiotherapy. The DNA sequence is as follows: TGTGCCAGCAGCAAAGCGCTCAGGGAGGGCAATCAGCCCCAGCATTTT. Translation gives CASSKALREGNQPQHF.